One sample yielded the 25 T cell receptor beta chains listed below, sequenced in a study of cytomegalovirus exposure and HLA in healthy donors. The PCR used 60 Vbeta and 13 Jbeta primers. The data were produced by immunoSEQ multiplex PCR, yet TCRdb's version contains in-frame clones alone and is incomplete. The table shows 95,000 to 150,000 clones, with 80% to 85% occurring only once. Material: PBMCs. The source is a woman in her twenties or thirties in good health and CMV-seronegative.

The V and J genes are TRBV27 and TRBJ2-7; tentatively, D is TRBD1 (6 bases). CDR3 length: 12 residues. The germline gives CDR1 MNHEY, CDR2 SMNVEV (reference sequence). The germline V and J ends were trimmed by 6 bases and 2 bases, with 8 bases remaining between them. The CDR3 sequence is CASRTGAYEQYF. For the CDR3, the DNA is TGTGCCAGCAGGACAGGCGCCTACGAGCAGTACTTC.

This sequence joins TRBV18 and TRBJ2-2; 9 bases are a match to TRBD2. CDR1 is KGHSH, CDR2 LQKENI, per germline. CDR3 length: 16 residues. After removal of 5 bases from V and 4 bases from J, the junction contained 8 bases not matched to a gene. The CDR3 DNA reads TGTGCCAGCTCATCTCTAGCGGGAAGCGGCACCGGGGAGCTGTTTTTT. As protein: CASSSLAGSGTGELFF.

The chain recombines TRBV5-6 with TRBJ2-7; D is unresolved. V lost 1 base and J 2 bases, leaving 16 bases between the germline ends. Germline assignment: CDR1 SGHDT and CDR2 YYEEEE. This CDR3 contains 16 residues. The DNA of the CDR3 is TGTGCCAGCAGCTTGCGGTCCATACGAGTTACCTACGAGCAGTACTTC. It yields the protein CASSLRSIRVTYEQYF.

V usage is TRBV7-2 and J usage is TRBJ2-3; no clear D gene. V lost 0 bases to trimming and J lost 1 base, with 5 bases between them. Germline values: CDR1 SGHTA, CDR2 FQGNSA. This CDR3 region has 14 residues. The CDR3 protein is CASSLASGTDTQYF. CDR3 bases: TGTGCCAGCAGCTTAGCGTCAGGCACAGATACGCAGTATTTT.

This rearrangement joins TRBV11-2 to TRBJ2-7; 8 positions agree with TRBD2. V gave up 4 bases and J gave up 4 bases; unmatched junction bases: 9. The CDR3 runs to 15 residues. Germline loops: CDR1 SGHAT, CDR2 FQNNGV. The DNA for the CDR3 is TGTGCCAGCAGCTCCGCATGGGGACTAGATTACGAGCAGTACTTC. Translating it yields CASSSAWGLDYEQYF.

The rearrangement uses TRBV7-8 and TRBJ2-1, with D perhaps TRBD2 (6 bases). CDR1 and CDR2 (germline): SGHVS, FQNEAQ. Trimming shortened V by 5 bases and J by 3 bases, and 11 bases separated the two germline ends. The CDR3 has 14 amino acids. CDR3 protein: CASSGSGLYNEQFF. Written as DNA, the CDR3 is TGTGCCAGCAGCGGTAGCGGCCTCTACAATGAGCAGTTCTTC.

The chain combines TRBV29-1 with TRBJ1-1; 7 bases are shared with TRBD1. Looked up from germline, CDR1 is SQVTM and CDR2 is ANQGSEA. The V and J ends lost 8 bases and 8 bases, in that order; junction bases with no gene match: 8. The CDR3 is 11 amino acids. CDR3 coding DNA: TGCAGCTCCCGAGGGACAGAAGAAGCTTTCTTT. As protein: CSSRGTEEAFF.

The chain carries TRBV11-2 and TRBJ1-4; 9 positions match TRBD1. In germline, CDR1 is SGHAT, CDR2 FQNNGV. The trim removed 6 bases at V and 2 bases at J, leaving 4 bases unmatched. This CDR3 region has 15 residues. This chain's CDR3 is CASSLQGATNEKLFF. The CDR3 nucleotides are TGTGCCAGCAGTTTACAGGGGGCGACTAATGAAAAACTGTTTTTT.

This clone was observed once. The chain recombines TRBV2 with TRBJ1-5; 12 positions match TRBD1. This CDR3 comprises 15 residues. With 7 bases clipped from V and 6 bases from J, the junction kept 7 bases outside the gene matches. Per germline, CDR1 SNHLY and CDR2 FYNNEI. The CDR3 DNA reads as TGTGCCAGCAAGGGGGGACAGGGGGCTTCTCAGCCCCAGCATTTT. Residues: CASKGGQGASQPQHF.

The DNA of the CDR3 is TGTGCCAGCAGCTTAACGGGACTAAGCACAGATACGCAGTATTTT. Translated, it gives CASSLTGLSTDTQYF. The chain recombines TRBV7-3 with TRBJ2-3; 7 nucleotides agree with TRBD2. Germline V gene sequence: CDR1 SGHTA, CDR2 FQGTGA. The trim removed 0 bases at V and 0 bases at J, leaving 0 bases unmatched. The CDR3 consists of 15 residues.

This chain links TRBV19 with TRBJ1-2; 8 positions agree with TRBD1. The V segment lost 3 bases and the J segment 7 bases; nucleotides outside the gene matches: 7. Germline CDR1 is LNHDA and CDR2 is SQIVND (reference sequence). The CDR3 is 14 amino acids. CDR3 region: CASSIAQGAGGYTF. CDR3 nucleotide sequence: TGTGCCAGTAGTATTGCCCAGGGGGCCGGTGGCTACACCTTC.

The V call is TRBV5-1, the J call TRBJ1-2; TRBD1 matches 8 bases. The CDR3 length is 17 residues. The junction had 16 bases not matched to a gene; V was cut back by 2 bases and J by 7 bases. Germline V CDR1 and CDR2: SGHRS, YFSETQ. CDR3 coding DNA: TGCGCCAGCAGCTTAACCCTCGCCGGGACAGGTTCTTCTGGCTACACCTTC. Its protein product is CASSLTLAGTGSSGYTF.

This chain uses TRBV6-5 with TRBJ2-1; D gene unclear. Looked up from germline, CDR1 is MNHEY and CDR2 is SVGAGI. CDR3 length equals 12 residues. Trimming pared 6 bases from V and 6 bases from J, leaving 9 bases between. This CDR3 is CASRPTSNEQFF. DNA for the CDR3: TGTGCCAGCAGACCGACAAGCAATGAGCAGTTCTTC.

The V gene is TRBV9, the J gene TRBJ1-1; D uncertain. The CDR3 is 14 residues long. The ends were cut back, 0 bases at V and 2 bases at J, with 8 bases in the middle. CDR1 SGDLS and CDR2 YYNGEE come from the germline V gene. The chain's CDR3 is CASSVGAVNTEAFF. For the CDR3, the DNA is TGTGCCAGCAGCGTAGGAGCCGTAAACACTGAAGCTTTCTTT.

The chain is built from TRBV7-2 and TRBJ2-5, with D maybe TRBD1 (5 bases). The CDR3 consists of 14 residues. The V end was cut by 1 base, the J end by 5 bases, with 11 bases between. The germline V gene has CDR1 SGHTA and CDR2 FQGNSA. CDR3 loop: CASSLVRAGETQYF. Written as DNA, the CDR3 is TGTGCCAGCAGCTTAGTCAGGGCCGGGGAGACCCAGTACTTC.

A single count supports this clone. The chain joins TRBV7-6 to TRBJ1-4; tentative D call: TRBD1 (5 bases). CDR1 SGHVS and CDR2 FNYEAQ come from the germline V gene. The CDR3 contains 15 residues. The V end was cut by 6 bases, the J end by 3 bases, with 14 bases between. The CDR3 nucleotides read TGTGCCAGCAGTCTAGGCGGGGGAGCTAATGAAAAACTGTTTTTT. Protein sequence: CASSLGGGANEKLFF.

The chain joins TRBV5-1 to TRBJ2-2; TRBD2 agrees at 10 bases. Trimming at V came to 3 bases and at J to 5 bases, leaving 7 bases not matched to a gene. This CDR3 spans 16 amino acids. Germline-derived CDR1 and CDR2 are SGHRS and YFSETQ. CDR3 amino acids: CASSSLAGDGTGELFF. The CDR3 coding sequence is TGCGCCAGCAGCTCGCTAGCGGGAGATGGAACCGGGGAGCTGTTTTTT.

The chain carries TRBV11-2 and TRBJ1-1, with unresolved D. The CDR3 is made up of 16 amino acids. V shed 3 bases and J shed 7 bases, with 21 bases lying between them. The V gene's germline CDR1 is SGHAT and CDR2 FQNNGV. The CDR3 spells CASSLKTSLAFSEAFF. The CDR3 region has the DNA TGTGCCAGCAGCTTGAAGACAAGTTTGGCATTCAGTGAAGCTTTCTTT.

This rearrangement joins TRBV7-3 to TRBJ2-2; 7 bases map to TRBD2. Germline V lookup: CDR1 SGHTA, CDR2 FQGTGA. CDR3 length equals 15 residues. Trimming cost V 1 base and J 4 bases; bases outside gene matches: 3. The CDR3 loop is CASSLIAGATGELFF. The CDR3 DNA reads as TGTGCCAGCAGCTTAATTGCGGGAGCCACCGGGGAGCTGTTTTTT.

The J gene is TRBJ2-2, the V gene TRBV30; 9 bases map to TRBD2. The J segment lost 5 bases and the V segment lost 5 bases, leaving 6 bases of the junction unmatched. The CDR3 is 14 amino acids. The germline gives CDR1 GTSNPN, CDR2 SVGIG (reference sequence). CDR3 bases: TGTGCCTGGGAGCGGGGGGCCCATACCGGGGAGCTGTTTTTT. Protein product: CAWERGAHTGELFF.

CDR3 nucleotides: TGTGCCAGCAGCTTAACGGTAGCGGGAGGGGCTCTCGAGCAGTACTTC. This sequence encodes CASSLTVAGGALEQYF. The chain uses TRBV7-2 and TRBJ2-7; 11 bases match TRBD2. Germline loops: CDR1 SGHTA, CDR2 FQGNSA. CDR3 length: 16 amino acids. V gave up 2 bases and J gave up 6 bases; unmatched junction bases: 9.

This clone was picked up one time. The CDR3 DNA reads TGTGCCAGCAGTTACCTCGGGACAGGGAACTATGGCTACACCTTC. It is translated as CASSYLGTGNYGYTF. This chain joins TRBV6-5 and TRBJ1-2; 9 nucleotides match TRBD1. Germline V lookup: CDR1 MNHEY, CDR2 SVGAGI. The CDR3 spans 15 residues. The V segment lost 2 bases and the J segment 2 bases; nucleotides outside the gene matches: 3.

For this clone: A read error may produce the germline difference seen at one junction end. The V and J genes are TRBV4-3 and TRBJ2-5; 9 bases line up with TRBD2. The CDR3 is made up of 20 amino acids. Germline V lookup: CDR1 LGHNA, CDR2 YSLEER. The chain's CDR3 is CATSSKGSASGILLQETQYF. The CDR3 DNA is TGCGCCACCAGCTCCAAGGGATCGGCTAGCGGGATACTCCTCCAAGAGACCCAGTACTTC.

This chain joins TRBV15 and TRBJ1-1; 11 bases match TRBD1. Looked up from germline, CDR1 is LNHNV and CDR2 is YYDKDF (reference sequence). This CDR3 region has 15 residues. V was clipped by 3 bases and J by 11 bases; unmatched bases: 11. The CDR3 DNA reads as TGTGCCACCAGCAGTCCCGGGACAGGGGGGAAAGCGGCTTTCTTT. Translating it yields CATSSPGTGGKAAFF.

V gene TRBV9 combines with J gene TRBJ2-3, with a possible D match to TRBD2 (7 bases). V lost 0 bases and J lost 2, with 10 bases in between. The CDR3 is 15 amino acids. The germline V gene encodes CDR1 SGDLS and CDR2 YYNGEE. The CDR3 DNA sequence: TGTGCCAGCAGCGTAGGGGGGGGCCTCACAGATACGCAGTATTTT. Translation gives CASSVGGGLTDTQYF.